This TCR beta chain was sequenced for a study of CD8 T cells in Susac syndrome. V lost 4 bases to trimming and J lost 2 bases; unmatched junction nucleotides: 4. This CDR3 is built from 15 residues. CDR1 and CDR2 (germline): SGHRS, YFSETQ. Random hexamers were used to reverse transcribe an amount of roughly 0.45 to 1 ug RNA. Amplification of TCR beta CDR3 by immunoSEQ multiplex PCR spanned 54 Vbeta and 13 Jbeta. TCRdb used MiXCR to reprocess the immunoSEQ multiplex PCR reads, holding one entry per CDR3 protein. The sample lists about 250,000 distinct CDR3 sequences, 93% occurring once. CD8+ and CD4+ T cells taken from blood had their TCR beta sequenced. TEMRA cells were FACS-enriched, and CD8+ and CD4+ T cells were isolated negatively.

V and J are TRBV5-1 and TRBJ2-5, with 11 bases fitting TRBD2. Sequencing used CD4+ T cells from PBMCs. This receptor was taken from a human donor with multiple sclerosis. CDR3 loop: CASSRGTSGQETQYF. The CDR3 nucleotides are TGCGCCAGCAGCCGGGGGACTAGCGGACAAGAGACCCAGTACTTC.